The present entry profiles one T cell receptor (beta chain) with its context. Its target is unknown. The data are from a study of type 1 regulatory T cells. Study background: This in vitro CD4 product, T-allo10, is enriched for Tr1 cells and alloantigen-specific.

The study's findings and limits: Compared with non-type 1 regulatory T cells, type 1 regulatory T cells showed a more restricted TCR repertoire.

The CDR3 length is 13 residues. CDR1 and CDR2 from the germline V gene are MNHEY and SMNVEV (reference sequence). The ends were cut back, 8 bases at V and 4 bases at J, with 12 bases in the middle. TCRdb processed the reads anew with MiXCR; each CDR3 protein has one entry. The profile shows roughly 62,000 distinct CDR3 sequences, roughly 60% of them singletons. The sequence was obtained from a human donor in good health. The chain recombines TRBV27 with TRBJ2-1, with D perhaps given as TRBD1 or TRBD2 (5 bases each). The sequencing input was cultured non-Tr1 T cells, either the whole culture or a sorted T cell fraction (not recorded which). In nucleotides, the CDR3 is TGTGCCAGCCGGGGCCGATATTACAATGAGCAGTTCTTC. Amino acid sequence: CASRGRYYNEQFF.